The 23 T cell receptor beta chains given below trace back to one sample, sequenced in a study of CD8+ T cells in alopecia areata. Extracted RNA was reverse transcribed, and the resulting cDNA served as sequencing template. Method: immunoSEQ multiplex PCR; TCRdb's copy keeps in-frame clones and lacks some. The data show 120,000 to 150,000 clones, less than 75% seen once. Sequencing was carried out using CD8+ T cells sorted from blood. All receptors come from a human donor in good health.

V usage is TRBV15 and J usage is TRBJ2-3; D remains unclear. Germline values: CDR1 LNHNV, CDR2 YYDKDF (reference sequence). The CDR3 spans 11 residues. V was clipped by 3 bases and J by 6 bases, with 4 bases between them. In nucleotides, the CDR3 is TGTGCCACCAGCAGTTATGATACGCAGTATTTT. Its translation: CATSSYDTQYF.

The rearrangement uses TRBV6-5 and TRBJ2-6; D uncertain. Looked up from germline, CDR1 is MNHEY and CDR2 is SVGAGI. The V and J ends lost 4 bases and 4 bases respectively, with 11 bases between them. CDR3 length equals 15 residues. CDR3 nucleotides: TGTGCCAGCAGTTTTAAGGGATCCGGGGCCAACGTCCTGACTTTC. Amino acid sequence: CASSFKGSGANVLTF.

This rearrangement joins TRBV9 to TRBJ1-5, with D possibly being TRBD1 (6 bases). Germline-derived CDR1 and CDR2 are SGDLS and YYNGEE. Between the trimmed V and J ends, which lost 3 bases and 0 bases, there was a span of 7 bases. The CDR3 length is 14 residues. CDR3 amino acids: CASSEGDSNQPQHF. In DNA form, the CDR3 reads TGTGCCAGCAGCGAGGGGGATAGCAATCAGCCCCAGCATTTT.

In its sample, this clone was seen once. This chain connects TRBV9 to TRBJ2-1; 9 nucleotides line up with TRBD2. CDR3 length: 15 residues. V lost 2 bases, J lost 8 bases, and 8 bases stayed unmatched. Germline V gives CDR1 SGDLS, CDR2 YYNGEE. The CDR3 DNA reads TGTGCCAGCAGCGTCCGGGGCGGGAGGGCCGATGAGCAGTTCTTC. Protein product: CASSVRGGRADEQFF.

This CDR3 is CSAGGWSEGDIQYF. For the CDR3, the DNA is TGCAGCGCGGGGGGCTGGTCCGAAGGGGACATTCAGTACTTC. This sequence joins TRBV29-1 and TRBJ2-4; tentatively, D is TRBD2 (7 bases). Germline V CDR1 and CDR2: SQVTM, ANQGSEA. The CDR3 runs to 14 residues. Trimming stripped 7 bases from V and 8 bases from J, with 21 bases between. The full variable domain, in which reference TRBV29-1 and TRBJ2-4 provide the parts outside the CDR3, is SAVISQKPSRDICQRGTSLTIQCQVDSQVTMMFWYRQQPGQSLTLIATANQGSEATYESGFVIDKFPISRPNLTFSTLTVSNMSPEDSSIYLCSAGGWSEGDIQYFGAGTRLSVL.

The chain employs TRBV29-1 and TRBJ2-2, with D unclear. There are 12 residues in the CDR3. Germline loops: CDR1 SQVTM, CDR2 ANQGSEA. Trimming removed 6 bases from V and 4 bases from J, with 9 bases in between. The CDR3, as DNA: TGCAGCGTCGTCGTAGCCACCGGGGAGCTGTTTTTT. Translation: CSVVVATGELFF.

Only one count was recorded for this clone. The chain uses TRBV9 and TRBJ1-2; D gene ambiguous. This CDR3 spans 13 amino acids. V lost 1 base and J lost 2, with 6 bases in between. Germline V gives CDR1 SGDLS, CDR2 YYNGEE. CDR3 in DNA: TGTGCCAGCAGCGTACACTGGAACTATGGCTACACCTTC. Protein product: CASSVHWNYGYTF.

This chain uses TRBV19 with TRBJ2-5; 7 bases are shared with TRBD1. Germline-derived CDR1 and CDR2 are LNHDA and SQIVND (reference sequence). V shed 7 bases and J 2 bases; nucleotides not matched to a gene: 4. The length of the CDR3 is 13 residues. The CDR3 DNA reads TGTGCCAGTACCACAGGGGAGCAAGAGACCCAGTACTTC. This codes for CASTTGEQETQYF.

The chain joins TRBV28 to TRBJ2-7; D gene uncertain. Trimming stripped 6 bases from V and 2 bases from J, with 17 bases between. CDR1 is MDHEN, CDR2 SYDVKM, per germline. The CDR3 has 15 amino acids. CDR3 DNA: TGTGCCAGCAGCGGAGTTTGGGGTCGTACCTACGAGCAGTACTTC. Its protein product is CASSGVWGRTYEQYF.

The gene calls are TRBV5-1 and TRBJ2-7; maybe TRBD2 (5 bases). Trimming removed 1 base from V and 0 bases from J, with 11 bases in between. This CDR3 comprises 15 residues. CDR1 and CDR2 from the germline V gene are SGHRS and YFSETQ. The CDR3 DNA is TGCGCCAGCAGCTTGAATCTAGCCGTCTCCTACGAGCAGTACTTC. Its translation: CASSLNLAVSYEQYF.

This chain links TRBV29-1 with TRBJ2-2; possibly TRBD2 for D (5 bases). Per the germline V gene, CDR1 is SQVTM and CDR2 is ANQGSEA. V gave up 7 bases and J gave up 0 bases, with 12 bases separating them. The CDR3 is 14 amino acids. This CDR3 is CSAWTVPNTGELFF. Here the CDR3 DNA reads TGCAGCGCCTGGACTGTCCCGAACACCGGGGAGCTGTTTTTT.

The V gene is TRBV28, the J gene TRBJ2-4; D remains ambiguous. Germline CDR1 is MDHEN and CDR2 is SYDVKM. V shed 1 base and J shed 0 bases, with 13 bases lying between them. The CDR3 has 17 residues. The CDR3 sequence is CASSLFTQAAAKNIQYF. As DNA, the CDR3 is TGTGCCAGCAGTTTATTTACCCAGGCCGCAGCCAAAAACATTCAGTACTTC.

This rearrangement joins TRBV5-1 to TRBJ2-7; D possibly matches TRBD1 or TRBD2 (5 bases each). The CDR3 spans 13 residues. The V and J ends lost 4 bases and 0 bases respectively, with 8 bases between them. CDR1 is SGHRS and CDR2 is YFSETQ in the germline V gene. The CDR3 nucleotides are TGCGCCAGCAGCATCGGGGCCTCCTACGAGCAGTACTTC. The encoded protein is CASSIGASYEQYF.

Here the CDR3 reads CASSLVGSRNTIYF. The CDR3 nucleotides are TGTGCCAGCAGCTTAGTGGGCAGCCGAAACACCATATATTTT. The chain uses TRBV7-6 and TRBJ1-3; no reliable D call. Germline values: CDR1 SGHVS, CDR2 FNYEAQ. The CDR3 has 14 residues. With 1 base removed from V and 5 bases from J, the gap between germline ends came to 9 bases.

The V gene is TRBV25-1, the J gene TRBJ2-3, with D uncertain. The CDR3 is 13 amino acids. V shed 4 bases and J shed 0 bases, with 5 bases lying between them. Per germline, CDR1 MGHDK and CDR2 SYGVNS. CDR3 loop: CASSGESTDTQYF. The DNA of the CDR3 is TGTGCCAGCAGTGGGGAAAGCACAGATACGCAGTATTTT.

This chain uses TRBV29-1 with TRBJ2-5, with D perhaps matching TRBD1 (6 bases). The J call may be wrong; the DNA end is better matched by TRBJ2-7. Germline V gene data show CDR1 as SQVTM and CDR2 as ANQGSEA. The CDR3 runs 15 residues. The CDR3 region is CSVELGQGPTYEQYF. CDR3 nucleotide sequence: TGCAGCGTTGAACTCGGGCAGGGGCCCACCTACGAGCAGTACTTC.

The chain links TRBV14 to TRBJ2-1; 10 bases are shared with TRBD2. Germline CDR1 is SGHDN and CDR2 is FVKESK. This CDR3 comprises 16 residues. The J segment lost 6 bases and the V segment lost 4 bases, leaving 9 bases of the junction unmatched. The CDR3 spells CASSPLGGLASNEQFF. The CDR3 nucleotides are TGTGCCAGCAGCCCCCTCGGGGGACTAGCGAGCAATGAGCAGTTCTTC.

A note on this clone: An end of the junction differs from the germline gene, which may be a read error. The chain uses TRBV27 and TRBJ2-7; 9 bases line up with TRBD2. Germline CDR1 MNHEY, CDR2 SMNVEV (reference sequence). The CDR3 is 14 residues long. DNA of the CDR3: TGTGCCAGCAGCCCGGGACTAGCCATCTACGAGCACTACTTC. Encoded protein: CASSPGLAIYEHYF.

The chain couples TRBV29-1 to TRBJ2-1, with D possibly matching TRBD2 (6 bases). V was clipped by 7 bases and J by 6 bases, with 19 bases between them. CDR3 length: 14 amino acids. Germline V gene sequence: CDR1 SQVTM, CDR2 ANQGSEA. The CDR3 nucleotides are TGCAGCGGGATCGGCGGGGACGACTTCAATGAGCAGTTCTTC. Protein product: CSGIGGDDFNEQFF.

The chain employs TRBV9 and TRBJ2-1; 10 bases map to TRBD2. CDR1 and CDR2 from the germline V gene are SGDLS and YYNGEE. Trimming at V came to 3 bases and at J to 1 base, leaving 4 bases not matched to a gene. This CDR3 spans 16 amino acids. The CDR3 DNA sequence: TGTGCCAGCAGCGCAAATAGCGGGAGGTCCTACAATGAGCAGTTCTTC. Translated, it gives CASSANSGRSYNEQFF.

This clone was recorded once. V is TRBV18 and J is TRBJ2-1; possibly TRBD1 for D (6 bases). The V gene's germline CDR1 is KGHSH and CDR2 LQKENI. V lost 2 bases and J 7 bases, leaving 15 bases between the germline ends. CDR3 length: 15 amino acids. CDR3 amino acids: CASSPEGRGRNEQFF. CDR3 DNA: TGTGCCAGCTCACCAGAAGGTAGGGGGAGAAATGAGCAGTTCTTC.

This sequence joins TRBV27 and TRBJ1-2; D ambiguous. This CDR3 spans 15 amino acids. Trimming cost V 0 bases and J 6 bases, with 14 bases left between them. Germline loops: CDR1 MNHEY, CDR2 SMNVEV (reference sequence). CDR3 sequence: CASSLSGWTGDGYTF. The CDR3 region has the DNA TGTGCCAGCAGTTTATCGGGGTGGACTGGGGATGGCTACACCTTC.

This chain uses TRBV7-9 with TRBJ2-7, with D perhaps TRBD2 (6 bases). V lost 4 bases, J lost 3 bases, and 16 bases lay in between. Germline CDR1 reads SEHNR; CDR2 reads FQNEAQ (reference sequence). The CDR3 length is 15 residues. The CDR3 sequence is CASSSPGRGLYEQYF. The CDR3 DNA reads as TGTGCCAGCAGCTCCCCGGGAAGGGGACTCTACGAGCAGTACTTC. The full variable domain, in which reference TRBV7-9 and TRBJ2-7 provide the parts outside the CDR3, is DTGVSQNPRHKITKRGQNVTFRCDPISEHNRLYWYRQTLGQGPEFLTYFQNEAQLEKSRLLSDRFSAERPKGSFSTLEIQRTEQGDSAMYLCASSSPGRGLYEQYFGPGTRLTVT.